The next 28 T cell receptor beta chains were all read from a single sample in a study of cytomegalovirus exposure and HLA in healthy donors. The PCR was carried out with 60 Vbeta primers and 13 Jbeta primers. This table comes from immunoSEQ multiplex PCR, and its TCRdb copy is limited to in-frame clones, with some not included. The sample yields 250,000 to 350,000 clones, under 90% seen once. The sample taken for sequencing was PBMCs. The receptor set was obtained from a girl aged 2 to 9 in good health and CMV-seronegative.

CDR3 in amino acids: CASSFRDEQYF. The CDR3 DNA reads TGTGCCAGCAGCTTCCGGGACGAGCAGTACTTC. The rearrangement uses TRBV11-2 and TRBJ2-7; D is unresolved. Germline values: CDR1 SGHAT, CDR2 FQNNGV. CDR3 length equals 11 residues. V shed 3 bases and J shed 5 bases, with 5 bases lying between them.

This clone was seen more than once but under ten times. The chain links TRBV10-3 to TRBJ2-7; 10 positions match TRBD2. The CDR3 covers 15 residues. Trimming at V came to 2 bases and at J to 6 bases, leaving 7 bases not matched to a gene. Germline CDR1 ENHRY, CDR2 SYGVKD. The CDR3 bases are TGTGCCATCAGTGAGCCGCTAGCGGGAGTCCCCGAGCAGTACTTC. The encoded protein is CAISEPLAGVPEQYF.

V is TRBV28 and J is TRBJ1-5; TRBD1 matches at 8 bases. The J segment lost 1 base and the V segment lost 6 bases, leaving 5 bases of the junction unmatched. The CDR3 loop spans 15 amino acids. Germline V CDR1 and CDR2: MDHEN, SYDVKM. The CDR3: CASRWDRRSNQPQHF. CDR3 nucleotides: TGTGCCAGCAGGTGGGACAGGCGAAGCAATCAGCCCCAGCATTTT.

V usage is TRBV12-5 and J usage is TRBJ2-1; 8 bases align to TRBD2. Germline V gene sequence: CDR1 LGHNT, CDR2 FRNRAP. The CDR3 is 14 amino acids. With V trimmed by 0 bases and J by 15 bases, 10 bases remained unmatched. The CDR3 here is CASGLVSSGYRLFF. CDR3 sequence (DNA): TGTGCTAGTGGTTTGGTTTCTAGCGGGTACAGGCTGTTCTTC.

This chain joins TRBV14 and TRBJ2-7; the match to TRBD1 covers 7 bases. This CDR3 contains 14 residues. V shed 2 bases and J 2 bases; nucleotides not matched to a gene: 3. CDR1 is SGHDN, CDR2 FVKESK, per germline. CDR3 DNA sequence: TGTGCCAGCAGCCAACGACAGGGTCCCTACGAGCAGTACTTC. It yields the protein CASSQRQGPYEQYF.

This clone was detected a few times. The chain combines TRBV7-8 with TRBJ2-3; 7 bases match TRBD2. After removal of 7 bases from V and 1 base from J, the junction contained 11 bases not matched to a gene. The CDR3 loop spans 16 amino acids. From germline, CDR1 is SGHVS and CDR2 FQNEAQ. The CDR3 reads CASTPNWAGGTDTQYF. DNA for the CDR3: TGTGCCAGCACCCCAAATTGGGCGGGGGGCACAGATACGCAGTATTTT.

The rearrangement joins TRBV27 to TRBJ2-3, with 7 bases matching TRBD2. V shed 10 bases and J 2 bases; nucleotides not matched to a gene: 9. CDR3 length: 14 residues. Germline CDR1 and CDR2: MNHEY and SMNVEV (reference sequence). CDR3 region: CATREAGVTDTQYF. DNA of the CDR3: TGTGCCACCAGGGAGGCGGGAGTCACAGATACGCAGTATTTT.

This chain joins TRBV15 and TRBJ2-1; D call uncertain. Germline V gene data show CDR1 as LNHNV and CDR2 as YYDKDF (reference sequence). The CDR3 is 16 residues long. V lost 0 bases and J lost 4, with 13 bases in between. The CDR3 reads CATSRDPYAVYNEQFF. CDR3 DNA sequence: TGTGCCACCAGCAGAGATCCATATGCGGTATACAATGAGCAGTTCTTC.

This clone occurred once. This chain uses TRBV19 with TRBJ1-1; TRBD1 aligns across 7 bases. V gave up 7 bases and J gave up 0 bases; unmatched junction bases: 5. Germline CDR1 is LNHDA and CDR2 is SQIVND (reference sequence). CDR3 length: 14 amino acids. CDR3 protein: CASTRGQLNTEAFF. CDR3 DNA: TGTGCCAGTACCCGGGGACAGTTGAACACTGAAGCTTTCTTT.

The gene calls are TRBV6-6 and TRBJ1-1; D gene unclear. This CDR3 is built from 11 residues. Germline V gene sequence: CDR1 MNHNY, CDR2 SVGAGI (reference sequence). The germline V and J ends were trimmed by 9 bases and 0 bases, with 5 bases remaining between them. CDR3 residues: CASQVNTEAFF. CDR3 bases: TGTGCCAGTCAGGTGAACACTGAAGCTTTCTTT.

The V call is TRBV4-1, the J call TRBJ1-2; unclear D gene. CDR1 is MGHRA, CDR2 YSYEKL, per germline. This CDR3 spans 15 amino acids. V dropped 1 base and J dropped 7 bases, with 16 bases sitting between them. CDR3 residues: CASSQVIFRDSGYTF. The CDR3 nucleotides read TGCGCCAGCAGCCAAGTTATCTTTCGGGATTCTGGCTACACCTTC.

CDR3 in amino acids: CASSPGATEREKLFF. In DNA, the CDR3 is TGCGCCAGCAGCCCAGGGGCGACAGAAAGAGAAAAACTGTTTTTT. This chain joins TRBV5-1 and TRBJ1-4; weak D call: TRBD1 (6 bases). CDR3 length: 15 amino acids. Trimming removed 4 bases from V and 8 bases from J, with 18 bases in between. The germline V gene encodes CDR1 SGHRS and CDR2 YFSETQ.

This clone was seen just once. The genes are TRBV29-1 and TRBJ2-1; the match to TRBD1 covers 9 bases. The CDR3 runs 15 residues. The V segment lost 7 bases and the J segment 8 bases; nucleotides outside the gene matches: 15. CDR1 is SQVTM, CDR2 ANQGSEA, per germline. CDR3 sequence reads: CSANPRDRVRDEQFF. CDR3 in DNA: TGCAGCGCAAACCCCCGGGACAGGGTCCGGGATGAGCAGTTCTTC.

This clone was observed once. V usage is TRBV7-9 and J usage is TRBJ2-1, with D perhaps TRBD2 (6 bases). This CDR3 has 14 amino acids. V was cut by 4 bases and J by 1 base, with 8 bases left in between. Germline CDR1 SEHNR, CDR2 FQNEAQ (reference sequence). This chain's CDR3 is CASSSRESYNEQFF. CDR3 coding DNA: TGTGCCAGCAGCTCCCGGGAGTCCTACAATGAGCAGTTCTTC.

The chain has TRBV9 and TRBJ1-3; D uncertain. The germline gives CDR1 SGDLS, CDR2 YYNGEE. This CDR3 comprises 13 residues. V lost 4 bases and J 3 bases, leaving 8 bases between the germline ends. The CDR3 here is CASSLGHGNTIYF. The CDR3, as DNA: TGTGCCAGCAGCCTGGGCCATGGAAACACCATATATTTT.

CDR3 in DNA: TGTGCCAGTACCGCGACAGGGGAGAACCCCTACAATGAGCAGTTCTTC. Encoded protein: CASTATGENPYNEQFF. V gene TRBV19 combines with J gene TRBJ2-1; 8 nucleotides line up with TRBD1. This CDR3 is 16 amino acids long. In germline, CDR1 is LNHDA, CDR2 SQIVND (reference sequence). Trimming took 7 bases from V and 2 from J; bases not matched to a gene: 10.

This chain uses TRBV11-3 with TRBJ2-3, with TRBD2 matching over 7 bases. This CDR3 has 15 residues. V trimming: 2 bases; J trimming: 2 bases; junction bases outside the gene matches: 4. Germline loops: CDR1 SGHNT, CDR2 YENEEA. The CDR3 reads CASSLWDYFTDTQYF. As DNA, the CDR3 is TGTGCCAGCAGCTTATGGGACTACTTCACAGATACGCAGTATTTT.

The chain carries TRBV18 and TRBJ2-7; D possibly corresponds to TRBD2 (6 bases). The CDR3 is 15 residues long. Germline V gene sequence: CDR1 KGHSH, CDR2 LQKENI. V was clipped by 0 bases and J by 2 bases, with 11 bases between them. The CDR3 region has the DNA TGTGCCAGCTCACCACCTGGGACTCGAACCTACGAGCAGTACTTC. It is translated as CASSPPGTRTYEQYF.

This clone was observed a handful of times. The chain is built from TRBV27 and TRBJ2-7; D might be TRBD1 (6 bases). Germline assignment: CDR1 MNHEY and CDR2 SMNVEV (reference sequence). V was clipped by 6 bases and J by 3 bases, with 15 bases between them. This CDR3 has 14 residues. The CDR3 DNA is TGTGCCAGCAGACCAGGGGATGTCCACTACGAGCAGTACTTC. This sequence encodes CASRPGDVHYEQYF.

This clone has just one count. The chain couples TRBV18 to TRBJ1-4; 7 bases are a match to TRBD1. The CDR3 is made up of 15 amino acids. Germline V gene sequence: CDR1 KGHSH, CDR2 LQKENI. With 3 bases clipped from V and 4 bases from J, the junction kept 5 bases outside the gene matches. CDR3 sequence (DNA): TGTGCCAGCTCACCTAGGGGACAGAATAATGAAAAACTGTTTTTT. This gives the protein CASSPRGQNNEKLFF.

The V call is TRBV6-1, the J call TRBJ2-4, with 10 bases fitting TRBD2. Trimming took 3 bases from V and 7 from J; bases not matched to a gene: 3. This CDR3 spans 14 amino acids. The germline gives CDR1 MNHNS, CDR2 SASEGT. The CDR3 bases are TGTGCCAGCAGTGACGTGACTAGCGGGAACATTCAGTACTTC. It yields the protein CASSDVTSGNIQYF.

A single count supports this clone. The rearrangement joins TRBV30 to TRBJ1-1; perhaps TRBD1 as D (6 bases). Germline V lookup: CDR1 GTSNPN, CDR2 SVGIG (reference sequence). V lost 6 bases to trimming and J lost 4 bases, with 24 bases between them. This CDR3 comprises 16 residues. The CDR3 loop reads CACILFRTEKGTEAFF. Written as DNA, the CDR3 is TGTGCCTGCATCCTTTTTCGGACAGAAAAGGGCACTGAAGCTTTCTTT.

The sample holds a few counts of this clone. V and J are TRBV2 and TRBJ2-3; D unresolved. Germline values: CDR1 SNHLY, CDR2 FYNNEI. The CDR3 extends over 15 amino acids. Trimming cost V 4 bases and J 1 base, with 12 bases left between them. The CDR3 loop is CASSARLDGTDTQYF. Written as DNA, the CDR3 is TGTGCCAGCAGTGCTCGACTTGACGGCACAGATACGCAGTATTTT.

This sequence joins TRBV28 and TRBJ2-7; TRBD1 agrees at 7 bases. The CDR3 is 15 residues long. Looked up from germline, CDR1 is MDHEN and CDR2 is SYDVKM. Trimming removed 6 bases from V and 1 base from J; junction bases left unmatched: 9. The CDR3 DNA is TGTGCCAGCAGCCTAAACAGGGGAAGTTCCTACGAGCAGTACTTC. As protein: CASSLNRGSSYEQYF.

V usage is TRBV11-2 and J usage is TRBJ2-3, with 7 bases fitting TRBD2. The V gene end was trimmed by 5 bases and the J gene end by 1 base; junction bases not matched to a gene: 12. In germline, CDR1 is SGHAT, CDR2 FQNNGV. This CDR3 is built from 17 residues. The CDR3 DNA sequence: TGTGCCAGCAGCCCGCGGGGAGGGGTCGTGGGCACAGATACGCAGTATTTT. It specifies CASSPRGGVVGTDTQYF.

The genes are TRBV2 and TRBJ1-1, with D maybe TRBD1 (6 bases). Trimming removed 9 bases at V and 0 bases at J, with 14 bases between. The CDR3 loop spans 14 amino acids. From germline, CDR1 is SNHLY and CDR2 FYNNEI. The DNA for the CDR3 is TGTGCCAGGGGGGCGGGTCGTGTGAACACTGAAGCTTTCTTT. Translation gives CARGAGRVNTEAFF.

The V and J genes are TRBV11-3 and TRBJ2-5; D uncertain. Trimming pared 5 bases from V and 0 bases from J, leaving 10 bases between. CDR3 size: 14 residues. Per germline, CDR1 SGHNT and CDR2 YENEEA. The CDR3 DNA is TGTGCCAGCAGCCCCCTGGGCTACCAAGAGACCCAGTACTTC. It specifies CASSPLGYQETQYF.

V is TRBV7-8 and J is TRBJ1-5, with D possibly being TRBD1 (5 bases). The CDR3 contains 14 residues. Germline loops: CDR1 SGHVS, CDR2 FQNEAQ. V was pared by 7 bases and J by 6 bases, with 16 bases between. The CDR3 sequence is CASTLPGFFQPQHF. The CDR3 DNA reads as TGTGCCAGCACCCTACCAGGGTTTTTTCAGCCCCAGCATTTT.